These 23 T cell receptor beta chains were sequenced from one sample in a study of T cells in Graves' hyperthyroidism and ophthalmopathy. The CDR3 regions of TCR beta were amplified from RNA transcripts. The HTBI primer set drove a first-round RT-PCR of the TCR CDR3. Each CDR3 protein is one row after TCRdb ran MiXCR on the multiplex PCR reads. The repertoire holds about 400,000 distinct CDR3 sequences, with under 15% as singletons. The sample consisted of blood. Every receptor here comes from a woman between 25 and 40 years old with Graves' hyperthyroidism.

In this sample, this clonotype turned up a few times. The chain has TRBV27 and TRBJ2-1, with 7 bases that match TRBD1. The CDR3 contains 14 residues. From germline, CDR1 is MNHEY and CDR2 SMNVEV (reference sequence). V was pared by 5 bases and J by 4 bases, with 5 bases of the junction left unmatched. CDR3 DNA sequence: TGTGCCAGCAGTCCCAGGGACAGATACAATGAGCAGTTCTTC. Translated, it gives CASSPRDRYNEQFF.

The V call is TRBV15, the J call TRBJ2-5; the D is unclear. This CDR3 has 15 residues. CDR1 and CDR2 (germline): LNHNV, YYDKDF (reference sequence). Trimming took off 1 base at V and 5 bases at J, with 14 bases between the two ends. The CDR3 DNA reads TGTGCCACCAGCAGAGGAGAAGTTTTACGTGAGACCCAGTACTTC. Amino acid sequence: CATSRGEVLRETQYF.

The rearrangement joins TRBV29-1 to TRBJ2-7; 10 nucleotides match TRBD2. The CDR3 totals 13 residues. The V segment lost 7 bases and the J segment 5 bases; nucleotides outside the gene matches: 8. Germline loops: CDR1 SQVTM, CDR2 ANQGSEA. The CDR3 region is CSGVLAGRNEQYF. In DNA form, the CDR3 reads TGCAGCGGAGTACTAGCGGGAAGGAACGAGCAGTACTTC.

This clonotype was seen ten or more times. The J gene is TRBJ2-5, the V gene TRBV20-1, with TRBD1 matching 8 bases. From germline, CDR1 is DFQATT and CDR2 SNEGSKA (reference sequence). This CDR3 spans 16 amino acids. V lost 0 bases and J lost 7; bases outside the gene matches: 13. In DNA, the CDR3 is TGCAGTGCTAGAGATAGCGGACAGGGTGGTCGAGGGACCCAGTACTTC. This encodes CSARDSGQGGRGTQYF.

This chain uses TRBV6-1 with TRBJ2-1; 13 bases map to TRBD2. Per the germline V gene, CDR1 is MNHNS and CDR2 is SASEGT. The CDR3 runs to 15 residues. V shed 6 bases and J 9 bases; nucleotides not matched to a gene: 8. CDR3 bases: TGTGCCAGCAGCGTACTAGCGGGAGGGGTAGGTGAGCAGTTCTTC. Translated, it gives CASSVLAGGVGEQFF.

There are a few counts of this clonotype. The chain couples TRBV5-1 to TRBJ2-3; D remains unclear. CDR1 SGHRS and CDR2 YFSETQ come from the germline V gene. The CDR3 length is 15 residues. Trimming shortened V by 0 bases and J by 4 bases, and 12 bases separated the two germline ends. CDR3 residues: CASSLVGSVADTQYF. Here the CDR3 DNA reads TGCGCCAGCAGCTTGGTGGGAAGTGTCGCAGATACGCAGTATTTT.

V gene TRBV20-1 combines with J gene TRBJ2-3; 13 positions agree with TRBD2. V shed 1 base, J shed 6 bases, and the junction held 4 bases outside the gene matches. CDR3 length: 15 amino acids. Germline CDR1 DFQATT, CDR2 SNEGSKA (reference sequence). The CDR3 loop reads CSARGTSGRTDTQYF. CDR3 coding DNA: TGCAGTGCTAGAGGGACTAGCGGGAGAACCGATACGCAGTATTTT.

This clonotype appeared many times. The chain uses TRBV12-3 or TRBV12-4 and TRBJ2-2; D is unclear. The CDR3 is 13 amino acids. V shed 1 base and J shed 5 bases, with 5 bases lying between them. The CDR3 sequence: CASSLELTGELFF. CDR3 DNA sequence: TGTGCCAGCAGTTTAGAGTTGACCGGGGAGCTGTTTTTT.

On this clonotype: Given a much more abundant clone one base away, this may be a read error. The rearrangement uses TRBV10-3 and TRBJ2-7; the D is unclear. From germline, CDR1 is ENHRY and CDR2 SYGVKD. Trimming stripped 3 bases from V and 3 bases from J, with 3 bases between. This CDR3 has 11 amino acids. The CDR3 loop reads CAISDFYEQYF. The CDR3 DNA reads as TGTGCCATCAGTGACTTCTACGAGCAGTACTTC.

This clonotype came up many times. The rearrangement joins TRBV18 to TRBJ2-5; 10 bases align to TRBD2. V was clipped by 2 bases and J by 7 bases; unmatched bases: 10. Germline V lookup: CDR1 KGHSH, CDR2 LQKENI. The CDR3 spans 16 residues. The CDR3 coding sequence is TGTGCCAGCTCACCAAGGCTAGCGGGAGACTCGGGGACCCAGTACTTC. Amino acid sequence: CASSPRLAGDSGTQYF.

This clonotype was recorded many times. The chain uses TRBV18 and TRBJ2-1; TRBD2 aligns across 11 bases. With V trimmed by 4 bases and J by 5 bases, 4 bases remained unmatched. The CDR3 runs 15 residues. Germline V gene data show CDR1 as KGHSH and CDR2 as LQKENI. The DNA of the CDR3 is TGTGCCAGCTCACTAGCGGGAGGGCGAGACAATGAGCAGTTCTTC. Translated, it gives CASSLAGGRDNEQFF.

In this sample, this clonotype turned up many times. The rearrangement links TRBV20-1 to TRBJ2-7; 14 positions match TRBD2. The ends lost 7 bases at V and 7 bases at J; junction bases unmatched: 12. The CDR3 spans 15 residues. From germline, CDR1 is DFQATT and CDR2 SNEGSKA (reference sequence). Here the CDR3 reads CSVQTSGRVVREQYF. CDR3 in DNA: TGCAGTGTTCAGACTAGCGGGAGGGTCGTGAGAGAGCAGTACTTC.

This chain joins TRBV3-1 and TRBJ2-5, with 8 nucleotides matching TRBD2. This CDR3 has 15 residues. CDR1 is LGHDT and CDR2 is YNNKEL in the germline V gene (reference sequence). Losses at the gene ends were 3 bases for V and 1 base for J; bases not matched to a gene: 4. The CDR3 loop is CASSQRSGTQETQYF. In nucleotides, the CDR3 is TGTGCCAGCAGCCAGCGTAGCGGGACCCAAGAGACCCAGTACTTC.

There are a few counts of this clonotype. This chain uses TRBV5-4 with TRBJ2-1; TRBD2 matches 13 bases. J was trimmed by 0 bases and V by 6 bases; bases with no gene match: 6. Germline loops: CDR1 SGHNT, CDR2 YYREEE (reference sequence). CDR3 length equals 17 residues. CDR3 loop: CASTTSGRLFSYNEQFF. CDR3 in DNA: TGTGCCAGCACGACTAGCGGGAGGCTCTTCTCCTACAATGAGCAGTTCTTC.

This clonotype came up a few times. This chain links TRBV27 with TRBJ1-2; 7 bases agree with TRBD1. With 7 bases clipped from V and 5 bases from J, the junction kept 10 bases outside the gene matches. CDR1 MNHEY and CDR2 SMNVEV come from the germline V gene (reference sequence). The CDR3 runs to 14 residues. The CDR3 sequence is CASKNLGQQYGYTF. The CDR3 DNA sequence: TGTGCCAGCAAAAACCTGGGACAGCAATATGGCTACACCTTC.

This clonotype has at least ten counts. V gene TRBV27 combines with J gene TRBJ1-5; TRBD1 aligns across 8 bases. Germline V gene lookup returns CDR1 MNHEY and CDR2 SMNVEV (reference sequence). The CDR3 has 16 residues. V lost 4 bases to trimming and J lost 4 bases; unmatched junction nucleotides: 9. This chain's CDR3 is CASSSMTGVQNQPQHF. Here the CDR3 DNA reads TGTGCCAGCAGTTCCATGACAGGGGTGCAAAATCAGCCCCAGCATTTT.

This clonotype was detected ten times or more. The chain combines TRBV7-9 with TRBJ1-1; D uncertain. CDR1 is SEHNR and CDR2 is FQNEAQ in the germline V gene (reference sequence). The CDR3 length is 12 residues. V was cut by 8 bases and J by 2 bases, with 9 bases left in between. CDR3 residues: CASGFENTEAFF. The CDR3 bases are TGTGCCAGCGGTTTCGAAAACACTGAAGCTTTCTTT.

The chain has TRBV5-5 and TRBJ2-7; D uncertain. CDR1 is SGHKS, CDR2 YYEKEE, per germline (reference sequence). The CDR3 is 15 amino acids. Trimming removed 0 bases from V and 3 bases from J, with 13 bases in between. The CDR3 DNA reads TGTGCCAGCAGCTTGGAGAGACAAACTAACTACGAGCAGTACTTC. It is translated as CASSLERQTNYEQYF.

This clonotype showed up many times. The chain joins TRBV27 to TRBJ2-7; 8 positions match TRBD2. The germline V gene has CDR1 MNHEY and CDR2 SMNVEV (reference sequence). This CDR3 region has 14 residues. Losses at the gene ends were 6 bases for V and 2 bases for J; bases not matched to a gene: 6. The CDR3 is CASRVLAGTYEQYF. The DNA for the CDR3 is TGTGCCAGCAGAGTTTTAGCGGGAACCTACGAGCAGTACTTC.

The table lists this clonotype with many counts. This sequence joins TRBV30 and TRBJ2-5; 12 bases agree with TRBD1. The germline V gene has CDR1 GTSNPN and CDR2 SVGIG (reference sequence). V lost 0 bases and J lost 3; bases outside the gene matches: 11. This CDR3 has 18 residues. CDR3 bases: TGTGCCTGGAGTGTACGCTGGGACAGGGGGCGCGAAAAAGAGACCCAGTACTTC. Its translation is CAWSVRWDRGREKETQYF. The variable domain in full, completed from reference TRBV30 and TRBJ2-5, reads SQTIHQWPATLVQPVGSPLSLECTVEGTSNPNLYWYRQAAGRGLQLLFYSVGIGQISSEVPQNLSASRPQDRQFILSSKKLLLSDSGFYLCAWSVRWDRGREKETQYFGPGTRLLVL.

This CDR3 is CASSHTTPGQGNEQFF. The CDR3 DNA is TGTGCCAGCAGCCACACTACCCCGGGACAGGGTAATGAGCAGTTCTTC. The J gene is TRBJ2-1, the V gene TRBV3-1; 9 positions match TRBD1. J gave up 7 bases and V 3 bases, and 10 bases lay outside the gene matches. Germline V gene data show CDR1 as LGHDT and CDR2 as YNNKEL (reference sequence). This CDR3 is built from 16 residues.

The CDR3 region is CASSYSQGWNEQFF. Here the CDR3 DNA reads TGTGCCAGCAGTTATTCACAGGGCTGGAATGAGCAGTTCTTC. This chain links TRBV5-6 with TRBJ2-1; D perhaps matches TRBD1 (6 bases). V was shortened by 5 bases and J by 7 bases, with 16 bases between the two germline ends. CDR3 length: 14 residues. The germline gives CDR1 SGHDT, CDR2 YYEEEE.

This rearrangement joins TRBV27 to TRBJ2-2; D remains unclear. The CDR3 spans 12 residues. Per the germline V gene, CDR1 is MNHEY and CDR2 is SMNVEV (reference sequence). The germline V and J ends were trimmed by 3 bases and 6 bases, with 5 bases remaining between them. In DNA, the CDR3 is TGTGCCAGCAGTTTTGATGCCGGGGAGCTGTTTTTT. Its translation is CASSFDAGELFF.